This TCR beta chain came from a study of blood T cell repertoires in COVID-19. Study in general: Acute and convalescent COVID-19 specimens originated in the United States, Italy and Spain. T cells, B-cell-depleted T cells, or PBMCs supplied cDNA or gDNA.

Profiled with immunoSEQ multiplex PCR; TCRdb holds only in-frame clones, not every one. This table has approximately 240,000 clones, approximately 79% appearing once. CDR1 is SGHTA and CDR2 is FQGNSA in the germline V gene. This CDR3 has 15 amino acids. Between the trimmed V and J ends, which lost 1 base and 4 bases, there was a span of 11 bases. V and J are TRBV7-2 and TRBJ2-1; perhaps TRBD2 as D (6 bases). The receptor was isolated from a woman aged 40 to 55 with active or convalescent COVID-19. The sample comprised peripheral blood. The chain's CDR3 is CASSLDGLAYNEQFF. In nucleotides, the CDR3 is TGTGCCAGCAGCTTAGACGGCCTAGCGTACAATGAGCAGTTCTTC.